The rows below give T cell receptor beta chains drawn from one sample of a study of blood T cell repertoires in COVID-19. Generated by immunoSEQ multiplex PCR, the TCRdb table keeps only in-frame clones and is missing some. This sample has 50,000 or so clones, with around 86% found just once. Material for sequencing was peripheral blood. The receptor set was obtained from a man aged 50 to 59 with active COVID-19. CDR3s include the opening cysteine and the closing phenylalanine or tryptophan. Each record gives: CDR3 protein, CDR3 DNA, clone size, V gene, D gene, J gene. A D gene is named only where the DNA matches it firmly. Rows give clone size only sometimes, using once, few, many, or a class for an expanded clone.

CDR3: CASGGGTKDF
DNA: TGTGCCAGCGGGGGCGGCACTAAAGATTTT
size: .
V: TRBV2
D: .
J: TRBJ1-3

CDR3: CASSYIFGQPQHF
DNA: TGTGCCAGCAGCTACATTTTCGGGCAGCCCCAGCATTTT
size: .
V: TRBV27
D: .
J: TRBJ1-5

CDR3: CASSSTTGNTIYF
DNA: TGCGCCAGCAGCTCTACCACCGGAAACACCATATATTTT
size: .
V: TRBV5-1
D: .
J: TRBJ1-3

CDR3: CASSPQGAGRGYTF
DNA: TGTGCCAGCAGTCCCCAGGGGGCGGGTCGTGGCTACACCTTC
size: .
V: TRBV2
D: TRBD1
J: TRBJ1-2

CDR3: CASNPGNQETQYF
DNA: TGTGCCAGCAATCCAGGGAACCAAGAGACCCAGTACTTC
size: .
V: TRBV2
D: .
J: TRBJ2-5

CDR3: CALSGTDNQPQHF
DNA: TGTGCCCTGTCCGGGACAGACAATCAGCCCCAGCATTTT
size: .
V: TRBV2
D: TRBD1
J: TRBJ1-5

CDR3: CASSPGQGWSSPLHF
DNA: TGTGCCAGCAGTCCCGGACAGGGTTGGTCTTCACCCCTCCACTTT
size: .
V: TRBV27
D: TRBD1
J: TRBJ1-6

CDR3: CASSSGMGLDTQYF
DNA: TGCGCCAGCAGCTCCGGGATGGGATTAGATACGCAGTATTTT
size: .
V: TRBV5-1
D: .
J: TRBJ2-3

CDR3: CASSLSGRASSYEQYF
DNA: TGTGCCAGCAGCTTAAGCGGGAGGGCCTCTTCCTACGAGCAGTACTTC
size: .
V: TRBV7-2
D: TRBD2
J: TRBJ2-7

CDR3: CASSARDRTSGANVLTF
DNA: TGTGCCAGCAGTGCACGGGACAGAACTTCTGGGGCCAACGTCCTGACTTTC
size: .
V: TRBV6-1
D: TRBD1
J: TRBJ2-6

CDR3: CASSVDGLYGYTF
DNA: TGTGCCAGCAGCGTAGACGGTCTCTATGGCTACACCTTC
size: once
V: TRBV9
D: .
J: TRBJ1-2

CDR3: CASTHGGEGTEAFF
DNA: TGCGCCAGCACCCACGGGGGGGAGGGCACTGAAGCTTTCTTT
size: .
V: TRBV5-1
D: .
J: TRBJ1-1

CDR3: CASSPRGADTQYF
DNA: TGTGCCAGCTCCCCCAGGGGGGCAGATACGCAGTATTTT
size: .
V: TRBV12-3/TRBV12-4
D: .
J: TRBJ2-3

CDR3: CASSQVGAGGYQETQYF
DNA: TGTGCCAGCAGCCAGGTAGGAGCGGGAGGATACCAAGAGACCCAGTACTTC
size: .
V: TRBV7-9
D: TRBD2
J: TRBJ2-5

CDR3: CASGGTGPRDEQFF
DNA: TGCGCCAGCGGCGGGACAGGGCCTCGGGATGAGCAGTTCTTC
size: .
V: TRBV10-2
D: TRBD1
J: TRBJ2-1

CDR3: CASSAGFGTSGRAGQFF
DNA: TGCGCCAGCAGTGCGGGCTTCGGGACTAGCGGGAGGGCCGGGCAGTTCTTC
size: .
V: TRBV10-2
D: TRBD2
J: TRBJ2-1

CDR3: CASSSTTSGGALEQFF
DNA: TGTGCCAGCAGCTCCACGACTAGCGGGGGGGCCCTAGAGCAGTTCTTC
size: .
V: TRBV11-2
D: TRBD2
J: TRBJ2-1

CDR3: CASSSRLAGPSYEQYF
DNA: TGTGCCAGCAGTTCCCGACTAGCGGGGCCCTCCTACGAGCAGTACTTC
size: .
V: TRBV27
D: TRBD2
J: TRBJ2-7